Listed below are T cell receptor beta chains from one sample, sequenced in a study of blood T cell repertoires in COVID-19. This table comes from immunoSEQ multiplex PCR, and its TCRdb copy is limited to in-frame clones, with some not included. The sample lists 110,000 to 150,000 clones, 79% occurring once. Sequencing input: peripheral blood. The receptors shown here come from a man aged 45-65 years with active or convalescent COVID-19. Each CDR3 is given with its conserved first and last residue. D genes are given only for firm matches. A clone size is listed for some rows: how often the clone was seen (once, few, many), or a class if it is expanded.

j_gene,v_gene,d_gene,abundance,CDR3aa,CDR3nt
TRBJ2-2,TRBV12-3/TRBV12-4,.,.,CASSFGGELFF,TGTGCCAGCAGTTTCGGCGGGGAGCTGTTTTTT
TRBJ2-7,TRBV6-1,TRBD2,.,CASSEGGGSYEQYF,TGTGCCAGCAGTGAAGGGGGGGGCTCCTACGAGCAGTACTTC
TRBJ1-1,TRBV9,TRBD1,.,CASSPRTGSNTEAFF,TGTGCCAGCAGCCCTCGGACAGGCTCGAACACTGAAGCTTTCTTT
TRBJ2-1,TRBV9,.,few,CASSVAGGPGVF,TGTGCCAGCAGCGTAGCGGGGGGCCCTGGGGTCTTC
TRBJ1-1,TRBV5-1,TRBD1,few,CASSAGTGGAGAFF,TGCGCCAGCAGCGCCGGGACAGGGGGCGCAGGGGCTTTCTTT
TRBJ2-1,TRBV7-9,.,.,CASSLEHNAPSLFF,TGTGCCAGCAGCTTAGAACATAATGCCCCTAGCCTGTTCTTC
TRBJ1-2,TRBV7-2,.,.,CASSPWTGNYGYTF,TGTGCCAGCAGCCCCTGGACGGGGAACTATGGCTACACCTTC
TRBJ2-7,TRBV28,.,.,CASSSGQNYEQYF,TGTGCCAGCAGTTCCGGACAGAACTACGAGCAGTACTTC
TRBJ1-1,TRBV28,.,.,CASSPARGVGDTEAFF,TGTGCCAGCAGCCCCGCCCGCGGGGTTGGAGACACTGAAGCTTTCTTT
TRBJ2-1,TRBV19,TRBD1,.,CASSIRDSSYNEQFF,TGTGCCAGTAGTATAAGGGACAGCTCCTACAATGAGCAGTTCTTC
TRBJ1-1,TRBV11-2,TRBD1,.,CASSLYSTGAHTEAFF,TGTGCCAGCAGCTTATATTCGACAGGGGCCCATACTGAAGCTTTCTTT
TRBJ2-3,TRBV9,TRBD1,.,CASSEGTVYENTQYF,TGTGCCAGCAGCGAGGGGACAGTGTATGAAAATACGCAGTATTTT
TRBJ1-1,TRBV5-5,TRBD1,.,CASSGQGNTEAFF,TGTGCCAGCAGCGGACAGGGGAACACTGAAGCTTTCTTT
TRBJ2-2,TRBV9,.,.,CASSVDRVNTGELFF,TGTGCCAGCAGCGTAGATAGAGTGAACACCGGGGAGCTGTTTTTT
TRBJ2-5,TRBV5-4,TRBD1,.,CASSVTGAKETQYF,TGTGCCAGCAGCGTAACAGGGGCGAAAGAGACCCAGTACTTC
TRBJ1-4,TRBV6-1,TRBD1,.,CASSEVRTGDEKLFF,TGTGCCAGCAGTGAAGTAAGGACAGGGGATGAAAAACTGTTTTTT
TRBJ2-1,TRBV4-2,TRBD2,once,CASSQGTSGSGFVNEQFF,TGTGCCAGCAGCCAGGGCACTAGCGGGAGTGGGTTTGTAAATGAGCAGTTCTTC
TRBJ2-1,TRBV29-1,TRBD2,.,CSVEDRVGGYNEQFF,TGCAGCGTTGAAGATCGAGTGGGGGGGTACAATGAGCAGTTCTTC
TRBJ2-1,TRBV11-2,TRBD1,.,CASSLSPPGTGPSYNEQFF,TGTGCCAGCAGCTTAAGTCCCCCCGGGACAGGGCCAAGCTACAATGAGCAGTTCTTC
TRBJ2-7,TRBV6-5,.,.,CASSYDSSRLYEQYF,TGTGCCAGCAGTTACGACTCCTCCCGCCTATACGAGCAGTACTTC
TRBJ2-2,TRBV3-1/TRBV3-2,TRBD2,.,CASSPQLAKANTGELFF,TGTGCCAGCAGCCCTCAACTAGCGAAAGCGAACACCGGGGAGCTGTTTTTT
TRBJ2-2,TRBV4-1,TRBD1,.,CASSRLGNRGTGELFF,TGCGCCAGCAGCCGCCTGGGGAACAGGGGTACCGGGGAGCTGTTTTTT
TRBJ2-5,TRBV7-9,.,once,CASSLAQGISQETQYF,TGTGCCAGCAGCTTAGCCCAGGGGATATCTCAAGAGACCCAGTACTTC
TRBJ2-7,TRBV27,TRBD2,.,CASSFGAGGPSYEQYF,TGTGCCAGCAGTTTTGGGGCGGGAGGCCCGTCCTACGAGCAGTACTTC
TRBJ1-5,TRBV5-1,.,.,CASAVTAGGQPQHF,TGCGCCAGCGCCGTAACAGCGGGGGGCCAGCCCCAGCATTTT
TRBJ2-7,TRBV19,.,.,CASSIGQSYEQYF,TGTGCCAGTAGTATCGGACAGTCCTACGAGCAGTACTTC
TRBJ1-1,TRBV28,TRBD1,.,CASSASGQGNTEAFF,TGTGCCAGCAGTGCCTCGGGACAGGGGAACACTGAAGCTTTCTTT
TRBJ1-2,TRBV19,TRBD1,.,CASSIRGSTNYGYTF,TGTGCCAGTAGTATCAGGGGGTCTACTAACTATGGCTACACCTTC
TRBJ2-2,TRBV10-3,.,few,CAISLDTSNTGELFF,TGTGCCATCAGCCTGGACACTTCGAACACCGGGGAGCTGTTTTTT
TRBJ1-2,TRBV18,TRBD1,.,CASSDGQDYGYTF,TGTGCCAGCTCAGATGGACAGGACTATGGCTACACCTTC
TRBJ2-5,TRBV6-1,TRBD2,.,CASRRTSGSTETQYF,TGTGCCAGCAGGAGAACTAGCGGGAGTACCGAGACCCAGTACTTC
TRBJ2-1,TRBV5-1,.,.,CASSSSDGSYNEQFF,TGCGCCAGCAGCTCTAGCGATGGGTCCTACAATGAGCAGTTCTTC
TRBJ2-7,TRBV9,TRBD2,.,CASSVLAGSYEQYF,TGTGCCAGCAGCGTACTAGCGGGGTCCTACGAGCAGTACTTC
TRBJ2-1,TRBV28,TRBD2,.,CASSTGLAATYNEQFF,TGTGCCAGCAGTACGGGACTAGCGGCAACCTACAATGAGCAGTTCTTC
TRBJ2-7,TRBV29-1,TRBD1,.,CSVGERGGTGGTYEQYF,TGCAGCGTTGGAGAAAGAGGGGGGACAGGAGGGACCTACGAGCAGTACTTC
TRBJ1-1,TRBV2,.,.,CASTDRGAKGTEAFF,TGTGCCAGCACTGACCGGGGGGCAAAGGGCACTGAAGCTTTCTTT
TRBJ2-3,TRBV6-5,.,.,CASSPLASDTQYF,TGTGCCAGCAGTCCCTTAGCGTCGGATACGCAGTATTTT
TRBJ2-7,TRBV4-1,TRBD1,once,CASSLQGALTYEQYF,TGCGCCAGCAGTCTACAGGGGGCCTTGACCTACGAGCAGTACTTC
TRBJ1-2,TRBV7-9,.,.,CASSLAQGPSYGYTF,TGTGCCAGCAGCTTGGCGCAGGGGCCCTCCTATGGCTACACCTTC
TRBJ2-6,TRBV5-6,.,once,CASSVLGTGRHSGANVLTF,TGTGCCAGCAGCGTCCTCGGCACAGGACGTCACTCTGGGGCCAACGTCCTGACTTTC
TRBJ2-5,TRBV27,TRBD1,.,CASSLIGRGPWGTQYF,TGTGCCAGCAGTTTAATAGGCAGGGGGCCGTGGGGGACCCAGTACTTC
TRBJ2-1,TRBV9,.,.,CASSVEVGEDEQFF,TGTGCCAGCAGCGTAGAGGTAGGGGAGGATGAGCAGTTCTTC